The clone carrying this T cell receptor (beta chain) has only a few counts. What it binds is not known. The naive CD8 fraction comprised CD45RO-negative cells positively selected for CCR7 and excluded terminally differentiated effector memory CD45RA+ cells. Donors were healthy HIV-negative adults without recently reported acute infections or vaccinations. Only Caucasian adults living in Nashville, Tennessee made up the donor group. This sample stems from a study of shared clonotypes between healthy human individuals. Study-wide context: Each donor's CD8 memory used one plate, CD8 naive two, each CD4 subset three.

Only in-frame clones appear in the TCRdb table, and some are missing; sequencing was by immunoSEQ multiplex PCR. The sample yields about 1,800,000 clones, 85% to 95% seen once. Study-level findings and limits: Among non-shared clonotypes, generation probabilities were lower than among those shared by all four donors.

The TCR comes from a man aged 18 to 30 in good health. The sequenced material came from naive CD8+ T cells sorted from blood.

CDR3 sequence (DNA): TGTGCCAGTTCCTTGACGCTCGTCTACGAGCAGTACTTC. Protein product: CASSLTLVYEQYF. The chain carries TRBV19 and TRBJ2-7; no clear D gene. CDR3 length: 13 residues. The V and J ends lost 8 bases and 3 bases respectively, with 14 bases between them. Germline V gene data show CDR1 as LNHDA and CDR2 as SQIVND (reference sequence).